This T cell receptor beta chain emerged from a study of T cells in Graves' hyperthyroidism and ophthalmopathy. Study outcomes and limitations: Blood also carried most thyroid clonotypes expanded above 0.001.

CDR1 is KGHSH and CDR2 is LQKENI in the germline V gene. The CDR3 loop spans 17 amino acids. V shed 0 bases, J shed 3 bases, and the junction held 6 bases outside the gene matches. The investigators amplified TCR beta CDR3 regions from RNA transcripts. HTBI primers were employed in a first-round RT-PCR of the TCR CDR3. TCRdb re-analysed the multiplex PCR reads in MiXCR, keeping a single row per CDR3 protein. The repertoire has about 600,000 distinct CDR3 sequences, 12% to 15% of them found once; the top ten carry 6.5% to 9%. At least ten counts were recorded for this clonotype. What it recognizes is unknown. Active moderate-to-severe ophthalmopathy, Clinical Activity Score at least 3, NOSPECS at least 4, under 3 months' duration. Researchers barred patients who had uncontrolled infection, other autoimmune disease, pregnancy or lactation. Each diagnosis drew on symptoms, thyroxine, TRAb, thyroid ultrasound and orbital computed tomography findings.

This sequence was found in a woman younger than 35 with Graves' ophthalmopathy. The rearrangement uses TRBV18 and TRBJ2-7, with 12 bases identical to TRBD2. The material sequenced was blood. The CDR3, as DNA: TGTGCCAGCTCACCACCGGCGAGACTAGCGGGAGACTACGAGCAGTACTTC. Translated, it gives CASSPPARLAGDYEQYF. The full variable domain, its missing parts supplied by reference TRBV18 and TRBJ2-7, is NAGVMQNPRHLVRRRGQEARLRCSPMKGHSHVYWYRQLPEEGLKFMVYLQKENIIDESGMPKERFSAEFPKEGPSILRIQQVVRGDSAAYFCASSPPARLAGDYEQYFGPGTRLTVT.